What follows are 23 T cell receptor beta chains derived from one specimen sequenced in a study of T cell repertoires in cytomegalovirus infection. Their antigens remain unidentified. TCRdb reanalysed the reads using MiXCR and keeps one entry per CDR3 protein. The repertoire holds approximately 110,000 distinct CDR3 sequences, with 42% as singletons. Here the sequenced sample was CD8+ T cells from cultured PBMCs, taken from culture after CMV antigen stimulation. The origin of the receptors is a human donor in good health (CMV status not recorded). Some clones in this sample may be carry-over from other donors' samples.

This clonotype appeared a few times. The chain recombines TRBV12-3 or TRBV12-4 with TRBJ1-3; weak D call: TRBD1 (5 bases). There are 15 residues in the CDR3. The ends were cut back, 3 bases at V and 4 bases at J, with 13 bases in the middle. CDR3 amino acids: CASSLGPTAGNTIYF. The DNA of the CDR3 is TGTGCCAGCAGTTTGGGGCCAACGGCAGGAAACACCATATATTTT.

The chain uses TRBV28 and TRBJ1-1; no clear D gene. The germline V gene has CDR1 MDHEN and CDR2 SYDVKM. Trimming removed 1 base from V and 0 bases from J, with 9 bases in between. This CDR3 spans 15 amino acids. CDR3 DNA: TGTGCCAGCAGTTTATTTCCTCCCATGAACACTGAAGCTTTCTTT. The encoded protein is CASSLFPPMNTEAFF. The complete variable domain, with remaining parts taken from reference TRBV28 and TRBJ1-1, reads DVKVTQSSRYLVKRTGEKVFLECVQDMDHENMFWYRQDPGLGLRLIYFSYDVKMKEKGDIPEGYSVSREKKERFSLILESASTNQTSMYLCASSLFPPMNTEAFFGQGTRLTVV.

The CDR3 DNA is TGTGCCAGCAGCAGGAGATTGGGATCGCCCACTGAAGCTTTCTTT. Residues: CASSRRLGSPTEAFF. This chain connects TRBV6-2 or TRBV6-3 to TRBJ1-1; unclear D gene. This CDR3 has 15 amino acids. Trimming took off 6 bases at V and 4 bases at J, with 18 bases between the two ends. Germline V gene lookup returns CDR1 MNHEY and CDR2 SVGEGT.

Ten or more counts support this clonotype. V gene TRBV28 combines with J gene TRBJ2-1; unclear D gene. CDR1 and CDR2 from the germline V gene are MDHEN and SYDVKM. V was shortened by 10 bases and J by 0 bases, with 13 bases between the two germline ends. The CDR3 extends over 14 amino acids. CDR3 residues: CATQAVSSYNEQFF. CDR3 DNA sequence: TGTGCCACCCAGGCCGTCAGCTCCTACAATGAGCAGTTCTTC.

The genes are TRBV19 and TRBJ2-2; tentatively, D is TRBD1 or TRBD2 (5 bases each). Germline CDR1 LNHDA, CDR2 SQIVND (reference sequence). V gave up 4 bases and J gave up 3 bases, with 24 bases separating them. The CDR3 is 19 amino acids. CDR3 in amino acids: CASSTRGGQSSSDTGELFF. CDR3 nucleotide sequence: TGTGCCAGTAGTACTCGGGGCGGCCAGTCTTCGTCGGACACCGGGGAGCTGTTTTTT. Full variable domain (remainder filled in from reference TRBV19 and TRBJ2-2): DGGITQSPKYLFRKEGQNVTLSCEQNLNHDAMYWYRQDPGQGLRLIYYSQIVNDFQKGDIAEGYSVSREKKESFPLTVTSAQKNPTAFYLCASSTRGGQSSSDTGELFFGEGSRLTVL.

This clonotype showed up just a few times. The gene calls are TRBV28 and TRBJ1-2, with TRBD1 matching over 8 bases. The junction had 8 bases not matched to a gene; V was cut back by 5 bases and J by 0 bases. The CDR3 contains 16 residues. Germline lookup yields CDR1 MDHEN and CDR2 SYDVKM. Written as DNA, the CDR3 is TGTGCCAGCAGTCCCATGACAGGGGCTACTAACTATGGCTACACCTTC. Translated, it gives CASSPMTGATNYGYTF.

The chain joins TRBV20-1 to TRBJ2-1; TRBD1 matches at 10 bases. This CDR3 is 16 amino acids long. J was trimmed by 4 bases and V by 0 bases; bases with no gene match: 6. Germline V CDR1 and CDR2: DFQATT, SNEGSKA (reference sequence). The CDR3 spells CSARDRDRGPYNEQFF. CDR3 sequence (DNA): TGCAGTGCTAGAGATCGTGACAGGGGGCCATACAATGAGCAGTTCTTC.

This clonotype was counted a few times. A much larger clone is a single base away; this may be a read error. The chain couples TRBV7-8 to TRBJ2-1; 9 bases are shared with TRBD2. V was pared by 5 bases and J by 1 base, with 15 bases of the junction left unmatched. The V gene's germline CDR1 is SGHVS and CDR2 FQNEAQ. This CDR3 is built from 19 residues. The CDR3 nucleotides read TGTGCCAGCAGCCACCCCGGGACTAGCCGGGGGGGATCCTACAATGAGCAGTTCTTC. It is translated as CASSHPGTSRGGSYNEQFF.

This clonotype was counted a single time. This chain connects TRBV6-1 to TRBJ2-7; 9 positions match TRBD1. Trimming cost V 2 bases and J 7 bases; bases outside gene matches: 9. The CDR3 covers 15 residues. CDR1 MNHNS and CDR2 SASEGT come from the germline V gene. CDR3 bases: TGTGCCAGCAGTGAAAACCGGGACAGGGCGAGAGAGCAGTACTTC. It specifies CASSENRDRAREQYF.

This sequence joins TRBV2 and TRBJ1-1; possible D gene TRBD1, 5 bases. Germline V CDR1 and CDR2: SNHLY, FYNNEI. CDR3 length: 13 residues. V was clipped by 6 bases and J by 4 bases, with 12 bases between them. CDR3 bases: TGTGCCAGCAGGAGCGGGGGGGGCACTGAAGCTTTCTTT. Its translation is CASRSGGGTEAFF. The variable domain in full, with the rest retrieved from reference TRBV2 and TRBJ1-1, is EPEVTQTPSHQVTQMGQEVILRCVPISNHLYFYWYRQILGQKVEFLVSFYNNEISEKSEIFDDQFSVERPDGSNFTLKIRSTKLEDSAMYFCASRSGGGTEAFFGQGTRLTVV.

This chain joins TRBV2 and TRBJ2-2; D may be TRBD2 (6 bases). The V gene's germline CDR1 is SNHLY and CDR2 FYNNEI. The length of the CDR3 is 13 residues. V was cut by 6 bases and J by 5 bases, with 10 bases left in between. For the CDR3, the DNA is TGTGCCAGCAGGTGGAGGGCGACCGGGGAGCTGTTTTTT. Translation gives CASRWRATGELFF.

The chain carries TRBV7-2 and TRBJ2-7, with D perhaps matching TRBD2 (5 bases). The ends were cut back, 0 bases at V and 5 bases at J, with 11 bases in the middle. This CDR3 contains 14 residues. CDR1 is SGHTA and CDR2 is FQGNSA in the germline V gene. In DNA form, the CDR3 reads TGTGCCAGCAGCTTAGCGCGGACTGGCGACGAGCAGTACTTC. Translated: CASSLARTGDEQYF.

The table lists this clonotype with many counts. The chain employs TRBV5-1 and TRBJ2-3, with 9 bases that match TRBD1. The germline V gene encodes CDR1 SGHRS and CDR2 YFSETQ. This CDR3 has 18 residues. V trimming: 0 bases; J trimming: 3 bases; junction bases outside the gene matches: 11. CDR3 nucleotides: TGCGCCAGCAGCTTGGCCGTCGTGGGACAGGGAGAAACAGATACGCAGTATTTT. Its translation is CASSLAVVGQGETDTQYF. The whole variable domain, remainder taken from reference TRBV5-1 and TRBJ2-3, is KAGVTQTPRYLIKTRGQQVTLSCSPISGHRSVSWYQQTPGQGLQFLFEYFSETQRNKGNFPGRFSGRQFSNSRSEMNVSTLELGDSALYLCASSLAVVGQGETDTQYFGPGTRLTVL.

The chain joins TRBV5-6 to TRBJ1-2; 8 bases are shared with TRBD1. This CDR3 spans 14 amino acids. Germline-derived CDR1 and CDR2 are SGHDT and YYEEEE. The junction had 4 bases not matched to a gene; V was cut back by 0 bases and J by 6 bases. CDR3 in amino acids: CASSLEQGADGYTF. The CDR3 region has the DNA TGTGCCAGCAGCTTGGAGCAGGGGGCCGATGGCTACACCTTC.

This clonotype was observed many times. This chain connects TRBV19 to TRBJ2-7; the D gene is possibly TRBD2 (6 bases). V gave up 4 bases and J gave up 6 bases, with 16 bases separating them. Germline V gene sequence: CDR1 LNHDA, CDR2 SQIVND (reference sequence). This CDR3 is 14 amino acids long. In DNA form, the CDR3 reads TGTGCCAGTAGTACCCTCGGAGGGATCGGCGAGCAGTACTTC. This translates into CASSTLGGIGEQYF.

This clonotype showed up just a few times. This rearrangement joins TRBV2 to TRBJ2-5, with D possibly TRBD1 on 5 matching bases. Germline values: CDR1 SNHLY, CDR2 FYNNEI. The CDR3 length is 15 residues. V was pared by 6 bases and J by 1 base, with 15 bases between. The DNA of the CDR3 is TGTGCCAGCAGCTGGGGCGAAGAAATCCAAGAGACCCAGTACTTC. It is translated as CASSWGEEIQETQYF.

The chain has TRBV27 and TRBJ1-1, with TRBD1 matching 8 bases. The CDR3 extends over 13 amino acids. V lost 5 bases to trimming and J lost 6 bases; unmatched junction nucleotides: 5. The V gene's germline CDR1 is MNHEY and CDR2 SMNVEV (reference sequence). CDR3 loop: CASSTSQGAEAFF. The CDR3 DNA follows: TGTGCCAGCAGTACTTCACAGGGGGCTGAAGCTTTCTTT.

Regarding this clonotype: Its ends do not fully match the called genes, so a read error is possible. DNA for the CDR3: TGTGCCAGCAGTGAGGACGGTCAAGACACCCAGTACTTC. This gives the protein CASSEDGQDTQYF. The gene calls are TRBV6-6 and TRBJ2-5; D unclear. This CDR3 region has 13 residues. Germline V gene data show CDR1 as MNHNY and CDR2 as SVGAGI (reference sequence).

This chain connects TRBV2 to TRBJ2-7; 8 bases fit TRBD1. Looked up from germline, CDR1 is SNHLY and CDR2 is FYNNEI. V dropped 1 base and J dropped 0; count of bases not matched to a gene: 2. The CDR3 runs to 15 residues. This CDR3 reads CASSEGTGFSYEQYF. DNA for the CDR3: TGTGCCAGCAGTGAAGGGACAGGGTTCTCCTACGAGCAGTACTTC.

Only a few counts were recorded for this clonotype. This chain links TRBV7-6 with TRBJ2-1; 7 bases map to TRBD1. Germline V lookup: CDR1 SGHVS, CDR2 FNYEAQ. CDR3 size: 16 residues. Losses at the gene ends were 5 bases for V and 0 bases for J; bases not matched to a gene: 7. The CDR3 coding sequence is TGTGCCAGCAGCCCTCGACAGGGCAGCTCCTACAATGAGCAGTTCTTC. It yields the protein CASSPRQGSSYNEQFF.

The chain carries TRBV27 and TRBJ2-3; D gene unclear. The V gene lost 10 bases and the J gene lost 6 bases, with 14 bases spanning the gap. The CDR3 contains 12 residues. Per the germline V gene, CDR1 is MNHEY and CDR2 is SMNVEV (reference sequence). The CDR3: CANGRGGDTQYF. As DNA, the CDR3 is TGTGCCAACGGACGCGGTGGGGATACGCAGTATTTT.

There are a few counts of this clonotype. The rearrangement uses TRBV6-5 and TRBJ1-1; D perhaps matches TRBD1 (5 bases). CDR1 and CDR2 (germline): MNHEY, SVGAGI. The germline V and J ends were trimmed by 0 bases and 1 base, with 9 bases remaining between them. The CDR3 runs 15 residues. DNA of the CDR3: TGTGCCAGCAGTTACTCAGGGGATGGGAACACTGAAGCTTTCTTT. Translated: CASSYSGDGNTEAFF.

This chain connects TRBV3-1 to TRBJ2-3, with D hard to call. The CDR3 extends over 13 amino acids. Germline V CDR1 and CDR2: LGHDT, YNNKEL (reference sequence). Trimming took 4 bases from V and 2 from J, leaving 7 bases between them. CDR3 residues: CASSRRHTDTQYF. Here the CDR3 DNA reads TGTGCCAGCAGCCGGCGCCACACAGATACGCAGTATTTT.